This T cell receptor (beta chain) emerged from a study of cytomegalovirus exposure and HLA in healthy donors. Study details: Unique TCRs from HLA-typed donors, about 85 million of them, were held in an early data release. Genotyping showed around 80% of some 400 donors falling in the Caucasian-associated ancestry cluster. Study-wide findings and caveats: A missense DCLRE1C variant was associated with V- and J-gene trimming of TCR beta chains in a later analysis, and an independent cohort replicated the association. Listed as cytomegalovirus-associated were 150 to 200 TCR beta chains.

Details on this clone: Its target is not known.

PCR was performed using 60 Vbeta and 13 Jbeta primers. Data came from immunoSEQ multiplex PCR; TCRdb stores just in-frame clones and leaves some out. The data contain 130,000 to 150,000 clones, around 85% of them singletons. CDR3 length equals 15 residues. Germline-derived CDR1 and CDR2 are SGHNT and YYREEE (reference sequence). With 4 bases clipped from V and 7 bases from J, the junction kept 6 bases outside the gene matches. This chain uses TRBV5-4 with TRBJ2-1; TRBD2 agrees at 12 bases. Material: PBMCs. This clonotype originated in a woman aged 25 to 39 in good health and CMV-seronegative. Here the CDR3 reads CASSPRTSGANEQFF. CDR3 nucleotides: TGTGCCAGCAGCCCACGGACTAGCGGGGCTAATGAGCAGTTCTTC.